A selection of T cell receptor beta chains follows, all from one sample in a study of yellow fever vaccine responses in identical twins. One entry per CDR3 protein results from TCRdb running MiXCR on the RT-PCR reads. The table records fewer than 3,500 distinct CDR3 sequences, 65% to 85% of them present only once. The sequenced sample was T cells from blood (PBMCs), unsorted or a sorted subset (not recorded which), obtained before or after yellow fever vaccination (not recorded which). These receptors came from a woman aged 18-35 years who received the yellow fever vaccine. Each CDR3 is given with its conserved first and last residue. The D gene is left open where the match is weak. Not every row has a clone size; where given, it reads once, few, many or a size class.

v_gene: TRBV28; j_gene: TRBJ2-1; abundance: NA; d_gene: TRBD2; CDR3nt: TGTGCCAGCAGCGGGACTAGCGGGAGGGCCCTCTACAATGAGCAGTTCTTC; CDR3aa: CASSGTSGRALYNEQFF
v_gene: TRBV5-1; j_gene: TRBJ2-7; abundance: NA; d_gene: NA; CDR3nt: TGCGCCAGCAGCTTGGAAGGGGGGCCAAGGCACGAGCAGTACTTC; CDR3aa: CASSLEGGPRHEQYF
v_gene: TRBV28; j_gene: TRBJ1-6; abundance: NA; d_gene: TRBD1; CDR3nt: TGTGCCAGCCTGGACAGGGGGCAACCCCTCCACTTT; CDR3aa: CASLDRGQPLHF
v_gene: TRBV5-1; j_gene: TRBJ2-7; abundance: NA; d_gene: NA; CDR3nt: TGCGCCAGCAGCTTGGATCGGCTAACGGGGTACGAGCAGTACTTC; CDR3aa: CASSLDRLTGYEQYF
v_gene: TRBV20-1; j_gene: TRBJ1-5; abundance: NA; d_gene: NA; CDR3nt: TGCAGTGCTTCCCTCGGCATTGGGGGCAATCAGCCCCAGCATTTT; CDR3aa: CSASLGIGGNQPQHF
v_gene: TRBV23-1; j_gene: TRBJ2-1; abundance: NA; d_gene: NA; CDR3nt: TGCGCCAGCAGTCAATCAGGGGATAGCGGAAAGAATAGTTACAATGAGCAGTTCTTC; CDR3aa: CASSQSGDSGKNSYNEQFF
v_gene: TRBV11-3; j_gene: TRBJ2-3; abundance: NA; d_gene: NA; CDR3nt: TGTGCCAGCAGCCCCCGTTCCCGGGGCCCCACAGATACGCAGTATTTT; CDR3aa: CASSPRSRGPTDTQYF
v_gene: TRBV24-1; j_gene: TRBJ2-1; abundance: NA; d_gene: TRBD2; CDR3nt: TGTGCCACCAGTGATTTTAGGGAGGGCTATGAGCAGTTCTTC; CDR3aa: CATSDFREGYEQFF
v_gene: TRBV7-7; j_gene: TRBJ2-1; abundance: NA; d_gene: TRBD1; CDR3nt: TGTGCTAGCAGCATGGACAGGGGGCGCGACAATGAGCAGTTCTTC; CDR3aa: CASSMDRGRDNEQFF
v_gene: TRBV6-5; j_gene: TRBJ2-7; abundance: once; d_gene: TRBD1; CDR3nt: TGTGCCAGCAGTTACTTGGGACAGGGCGGCTACGAGCAGTACTTC; CDR3aa: CASSYLGQGGYEQYF
v_gene: TRBV7-9; j_gene: TRBJ1-1; abundance: NA; d_gene: NA; CDR3nt: TGTGCCAGCAGCTTAGTAACAGGGAGAAACACTGAAGCTTTCTTT; CDR3aa: CASSLVTGRNTEAFF
v_gene: TRBV18; j_gene: TRBJ1-1; abundance: NA; d_gene: NA; CDR3nt: TGTGCCAGCTCCCCGAAGACAGATTCGAACACTGAAGCTTTCTTT; CDR3aa: CASSPKTDSNTEAFF
v_gene: TRBV11-1; j_gene: TRBJ2-7; abundance: once; d_gene: NA; CDR3nt: TGTGCCAGCAGCTTAGCAGGGGCCTACGAGCAGTACTTC; CDR3aa: CASSLAGAYEQYF
v_gene: TRBV3-1; j_gene: TRBJ2-5; abundance: NA; d_gene: NA; CDR3nt: TGTGCCAGCAGCCATTTGGAGACCCAGTACTTC; CDR3aa: CASSHLETQYF
v_gene: TRBV6-1; j_gene: TRBJ2-3; abundance: NA; d_gene: NA; CDR3nt: TGTGCCAGCAGCAAATTTACAGGGCAGACAGATACGCAGTATTTT; CDR3aa: CASSKFTGQTDTQYF
v_gene: TRBV10-3; j_gene: TRBJ2-7; abundance: NA; d_gene: NA; CDR3nt: TGTGCCATCATGAGGCGTCAGTTAAACAGCTCCTACGAGCAGTACTTC; CDR3aa: CAIMRRQLNSSYEQYF
v_gene: TRBV5-1; j_gene: TRBJ2-3; abundance: NA; d_gene: TRBD2; CDR3nt: TGCGCCAGCAGCCGGACTAGCGGGGTTAGCACAGATACGCAGTATTTT; CDR3aa: CASSRTSGVSTDTQYF
v_gene: TRBV13; j_gene: TRBJ2-3; abundance: NA; d_gene: TRBD1; CDR3nt: TGTGCCAGCAAGACAGGGGTACCAGATACGCAGTATTTT; CDR3aa: CASKTGVPDTQYF
v_gene: TRBV7-2; j_gene: TRBJ2-7; abundance: NA; d_gene: NA; CDR3nt: TGTGCCAGCAGTCTAGCGCCATCCTCCTACGAGCAGTACTTC; CDR3aa: CASSLAPSSYEQYF
v_gene: TRBV11-3; j_gene: TRBJ2-2; abundance: NA; d_gene: TRBD2; CDR3nt: TGTGCCAGCAGGACCGGGACTAGCGGACCTAAGAACACCGGGGAGCTGTTTTTT; CDR3aa: CASRTGTSGPKNTGELFF
v_gene: TRBV27; j_gene: TRBJ1-5; abundance: NA; d_gene: NA; CDR3nt: TGTGCCAGCAGTTTGCATTTGGGTAATCAGCCCCAGCATTTT; CDR3aa: CASSLHLGNQPQHF
v_gene: TRBV5-1; j_gene: TRBJ1-5; abundance: NA; d_gene: NA; CDR3nt: TGCGCCAGCAGCATGACTGCGGATAGCAATCAGCCCCAGCATTTT; CDR3aa: CASSMTADSNQPQHF
v_gene: TRBV7-3; j_gene: TRBJ2-5; abundance: once; d_gene: NA; CDR3nt: TGTGCCAGCAGCTTAAGGGGGCAAGAGACCCAGTACTTC; CDR3aa: CASSLRGQETQYF
v_gene: TRBV11-2; j_gene: TRBJ1-2; abundance: NA; d_gene: NA; CDR3nt: TGTGCCAGCAGCTTAGATCTAGAAGGCTACACCTTC; CDR3aa: CASSLDLEGYTF
v_gene: TRBV24-1; j_gene: TRBJ1-2; abundance: NA; d_gene: NA; CDR3nt: TGTGCCACCAGTGACCCCGTGGACTATGGCTACACCTTC; CDR3aa: CATSDPVDYGYTF
v_gene: TRBV6-2/TRBV6-3; j_gene: TRBJ2-3; abundance: NA; d_gene: NA; CDR3nt: TGTGCCGGGTCGGGTAGCAGCACAGATACGCAGTATTTT; CDR3aa: CAGSGSSTDTQYF
v_gene: TRBV4-2; j_gene: TRBJ2-1; abundance: few; d_gene: TRBD1; CDR3nt: TGTGCCAGCAGCCAACCTAGACAGGGGTCTGAGCAGTTCTTC; CDR3aa: CASSQPRQGSEQFF
v_gene: TRBV6-5; j_gene: TRBJ2-7; abundance: NA; d_gene: TRBD2; CDR3nt: TGTGCCAGCAGTTACTTAGGACTAGCGGAGCCCAAGGAGCAGTACTTC; CDR3aa: CASSYLGLAEPKEQYF
v_gene: TRBV7-6; j_gene: TRBJ2-2; abundance: NA; d_gene: NA; CDR3nt: TGTGCCAGCAGCTACAACACCGGGGAGCTGTTTTTT; CDR3aa: CASSYNTGELFF
v_gene: TRBV5-1; j_gene: TRBJ2-3; abundance: once; d_gene: NA; CDR3nt: TGCGCCAGCAGCTCAACCTCGGGACGCACAGATACGCAGTATTTT; CDR3aa: CASSSTSGRTDTQYF
v_gene: TRBV18; j_gene: TRBJ1-6; abundance: NA; d_gene: TRBD1; CDR3nt: TGTGCCAGCTCACAAACAGGGACAGGCTCCGGTTCACCCCTCCACTTT; CDR3aa: CASSQTGTGSGSPLHF
v_gene: TRBV11-2; j_gene: TRBJ2-3; abundance: NA; d_gene: NA; CDR3nt: TGTGCCAGCAGCACCAGTGGACGGCGGGCAGATACGCAGTATTTT; CDR3aa: CASSTSGRRADTQYF
v_gene: TRBV11-1; j_gene: TRBJ2-3; abundance: NA; d_gene: NA; CDR3nt: TGTGCCAGCAGCACGGACCCAGTAGATACGCAGTATTTT; CDR3aa: CASSTDPVDTQYF
v_gene: TRBV19; j_gene: TRBJ2-3; abundance: few; d_gene: NA; CDR3nt: TGTGCCAGTAGTATACCTCCCGTGTTGGGCAGCACAGATACGCAGTATTTT; CDR3aa: CASSIPPVLGSTDTQYF
v_gene: TRBV29-1; j_gene: TRBJ2-7; abundance: NA; d_gene: NA; CDR3nt: TGCAGCGTTGATGCAGGCGCCTACGAGCAGTACTTC; CDR3aa: CSVDAGAYEQYF
v_gene: TRBV15; j_gene: TRBJ2-3; abundance: NA; d_gene: TRBD2; CDR3nt: TGTGCCACCAGCAGAGAAACCACTAGCGGGAGGTTCACAGATACGCAGTATTTT; CDR3aa: CATSRETTSGRFTDTQYF
v_gene: TRBV4-3; j_gene: TRBJ2-7; abundance: NA; d_gene: NA; CDR3nt: TGCGCCAGCAGCCAATCGCCCTCGGGCGGGGCCTACGAGCAGTACTTC; CDR3aa: CASSQSPSGGAYEQYF
v_gene: TRBV6-1; j_gene: TRBJ2-2; abundance: NA; d_gene: NA; CDR3nt: TGTGCCAGCAAAAGAGTAGCTGAATGGACCGGGGAGCTGTTTTTT; CDR3aa: CASKRVAEWTGELFF
v_gene: TRBV11-2; j_gene: TRBJ2-1; abundance: NA; d_gene: TRBD1; CDR3nt: TGTGCCAGCAGCCTGGACAGGGCGCCTTACAATGAGCAGTTCTTC; CDR3aa: CASSLDRAPYNEQFF
v_gene: TRBV28; j_gene: TRBJ2-7; abundance: once; d_gene: TRBD2; CDR3nt: TGTGCCAGCAGTTCCCCGGGACTAGCGGTACGATACGAGCAGTACTTC; CDR3aa: CASSSPGLAVRYEQYF
v_gene: TRBV4-3; j_gene: TRBJ2-3; abundance: NA; d_gene: TRBD2; CDR3nt: TGCGCCAGCAGCCAAGAGGTTCCTAGCGGGAGGCAAGATACGCAGTATTTT; CDR3aa: CASSQEVPSGRQDTQYF
v_gene: TRBV15; j_gene: TRBJ2-7; abundance: NA; d_gene: NA; CDR3nt: TGTGCCACCAGCAGCGGTCACAGGTCGGGCTCCTACGAGCAGTACTTC; CDR3aa: CATSSGHRSGSYEQYF